This is a list of T cell receptor beta chains from one sample in a study of blood T cell repertoires in COVID-19. Assay: immunoSEQ multiplex PCR; the TCRdb copy retains only in-frame clones and omits some. The table includes about 160,000 clones, approximately 82% detected once. The sample was peripheral blood. Receptor source: a woman aged 40 to 55 with COVID-19, enrolled during active disease. Both conserved end residues are part of each CDR3. D genes are given only for firm matches. Clone size, where shown, is once, few, many, or a class for clones that have expanded.

>TRBV6-5|TRBJ2-1|-|-
TGTGCCAGCAGTTTAGCAGGGGCCTACAATGAGCAGTTCTTC
CASSLAGAYNEQFF
>TRBV12-3/TRBV12-4|TRBJ1-2|-|-
TGTGCCAGCAGTCTGACAGTTAACTATGGCTACACCTTC
CASSLTVNYGYTF
>TRBV4-1|TRBJ2-2|-|-
TGCGCCAGCAGCCCCCGGAGGGCGGAGCGGTACACCGGGGAGCTGTTTTTT
CASSPRRAERYTGELFF
>TRBV6-5|TRBJ2-1|TRBD2|-
TGTGCCAGCAGTTACAAGCCGGGACTAGCGAATGAGCAGTTCTTC
CASSYKPGLANEQFF
>TRBV29-1|TRBJ1-4|TRBD1|-
TGCAGCGTCACAGGGGGCGCCCCTAATGAAAAACTGTTTTTT
CSVTGGAPNEKLFF
>TRBV5-6|TRBJ1-2|TRBD1|once
TGTGCCAGCAGCTGGGGACAGGGGGCGAGAGGCTACACCTTC
CASSWGQGARGYTF
>TRBV3-1/TRBV3-2|TRBJ2-1|TRBD2|-
TGTGCCAGCAGCCCGACGGCCGGGACTAGCGGAAACAATGAGCAGTTCTTC
CASSPTAGTSGNNEQFF
>TRBV7-8|TRBJ2-7|TRBD2|-
TGTGCCAGCAGCTTAGAGCCTAGCGGGAGGGACTACGAGCAGTACTTC
CASSLEPSGRDYEQYF
>TRBV14|TRBJ2-2|-|-
TGTGCCAGCAGCCGGGACTTGAACACCGGGGAGCTGTTTTTT
CASSRDLNTGELFF
>TRBV25-1|TRBJ1-1|-|-
TGTGCCAGCAGTGGGGGCAGGGCGCGTGAAGCTTTCTTT
CASSGGRAREAFF
>TRBV19|TRBJ1-2|-|-
TGTGCCAGTAGTAACACAGGGTCGACGGGCTACACCTTC
CASSNTGSTGYTF
>TRBV19|TRBJ1-1|-|-
TGTGCCAGTAGTATTGAGCCGGCGGACACTGAAGCTTTCTTT
CASSIEPADTEAFF
>TRBV5-1|TRBJ2-1|TRBD1|-
TGCGCCAGCAGCATCCGGGACAGGGACAATGAGCAGTTCTTC
CASSIRDRDNEQFF
>TRBV3-1/TRBV3-2|TRBJ1-2|-|-
TGTGCCAGCAGCCAAAGCGACAGACTCTATGGCTACACCTTC
CASSQSDRLYGYTF
>TRBV3-1/TRBV3-2|TRBJ1-6|TRBD1|few
TGTGCCAGCAGCCAAGATTTCCCGGACAGGGAGGCATCACCCCTCCACTTT
CASSQDFPDREASPLHF
>TRBV5-6|TRBJ1-1|-|-
TGTGCCAGCAGCTTGCGGTGGACAAGTACAGCTTTCTTT
CASSLRWTSTAFF
>TRBV5-1|TRBJ2-7|TRBD2|-
TGCGCCAGCAGCTTGGGTTTCGGAGCGGGGGAGTCGGAATCCTACGAGCAGTACTTC
CASSLGFGAGESESYEQYF
>TRBV18|TRBJ1-1|TRBD1|-
TGTGCCAGCTCAGTACCCAACAGGGGAGACACTGAAGCTTTCTTT
CASSVPNRGDTEAFF
>TRBV18|TRBJ2-2|-|-
TGTGCCAGCTCACCAATGGCAGGGAACACCGGGGAGCTGTTTTTT
CASSPMAGNTGELFF
>TRBV7-8|TRBJ2-5|-|-
TGTGCCAGCAGCTCCCGGGGGGCAGGATCGCAAGAGACCCAGTACTTC
CASSSRGAGSQETQYF
>TRBV9|TRBJ2-1|-|once
TGTGCCAGCAGCGCCCGACAGTTTCCCAATGAGCAGTTCTTC
CASSARQFPNEQFF
>TRBV2|TRBJ2-1|-|-
TGTGCCAGCACAGGGCGGGGCAATGAGCAGTTCTTC
CASTGRGNEQFF
>TRBV4-1|TRBJ2-1|TRBD1|-
TGCGCCAGCAGCCAAGGACAGGGGGCGAATGAGCAGTTCTTC
CASSQGQGANEQFF
>TRBV30|TRBJ1-2|-|few
TGTGCCTGGACGACGGGTATGGGAGCCTATGGCTACACCTTC
CAWTTGMGAYGYTF
>TRBV12-3/TRBV12-4|TRBJ1-3|-|once
TGTGCGAACCACGGGGTCTCTGGAAACACCATATATTTT
CANHGVSGNTIYF
>TRBV5-4|TRBJ2-7|TRBD2|many
TGTGCCAGCAGCTTCGACCGCGGGGGCGAGCAGTACTTC
CASSFDRGGEQYF
>TRBV3-1/TRBV3-2|TRBJ1-2|-|-
TGTGCCAGCAGCCAAGTTATGGCAGGGGCGCGCGGCTACACCTTC
CASSQVMAGARGYTF
>TRBV7-6|TRBJ2-2|TRBD2|-
TGTGCCAGCAGCTTAGTGGCGGGGCGGGGGAGCACCGGGGAGCTGTTTTTT
CASSLVAGRGSTGELFF
>TRBV18|TRBJ2-7|-|-
TGTGCCAGCTCACCGACACTCCACGAGCAGTACTTC
CASSPTLHEQYF